The entry below gives a single T cell receptor beta chain sequence along with its context. Its target antigen remains unknown. No base quality values were provided; no much bigger clone lies one nucleotide off. For the CD8 naive samples, CD45RO-negative cells were positively selected for CCR7, yielding a CD45RA+CCR7+ population from which TemRA cells were excluded. Donors were healthy HIV-negative adults with no recently reported acute infections or vaccinations. Every donor was a Caucasian adult residing in Nashville, Tennessee, USA. Blood was obtained by leukapheresis, after which PBMCs were separated by Ficoll-Histopaque density gradient centrifugation and cryopreserved in liquid nitrogen vapor phase. Analytical flow cytometry was used to check the purity and quantity of each magnetically sorted T cell population. Genomic DNA was isolated from every sorted fraction and measured by UV absorbance on a Nanodrop 2000c.

The V and J ends are trimmed by 0 bases and 8 bases, leaving 16 bases between them. Its CDR3 holds 16 amino acids, cysteine through phenylalanine. Just the 48-base CDR3 DNA is kept, in frame starting at base 1. CDR1 and CDR2 are drawn from the germline V gene: SGHAT, FQNNGV. TCR CDR3 regions were amplified from genomic DNA by multiplex PCR using the deep immunoSEQ assay. Extracted genomic DNA from each cell subset was spread evenly across all wells of several immunoSEQ 96-well plates, with each plate serving as a replicate. For sorted subsets, about 200 ng genomic DNA, equal to about 30,000 T cell genomes, was loaded into each replicate PCR. The purified libraries were quantified using a Qubit 3.0 fluorometer, sized with a Bioanalyzer 2100, and then quantified again using the KAPA Library Quantification kit. A separate single-read 150-cycle Illumina NextSeq 550 flow cell was used to sequence each immunoSEQ 96-well plate. In the source study's methods: Because the immunoSEQ output held only junctional sequences and lacked quality scores, the filtering could not match the filtering applied to full-length reads. To assign V/J genes and CDR3, sequences were annotated against IMGT germline references using PyIR, a Python wrapper for IgBLAST v1.9. Reads were filtered out if the reads had weak V/J assignments (E-value above 1e-6), no CDR3, stop codons, out-of-frame junctions, or ambiguous translated residues. A V3J clonotype was defined by an identical inferred V gene, J gene, and CDR3 amino acid sequence. Percentage overlap between repertoires was computed as shared unique clonotypes divided by the size of the smaller repertoire. Repertoire richness was assessed with RTK rarefaction, the Chao1 estimator, and Recon v2.1 estimates of unobserved clonotypes. Generation probabilities for all TCRbeta clonotypes obtained by the gDNA method from a handful of donors were computed using OLGA. The table was pulled from immuneACCESS by TCRdb, which kept in-frame rearrangements only. Such tables lose some clones; where checked, under half of the loss comes from unresolved V genes, and the rest has no known cause. D and trimming come from the DNA, and the V and J calls and clone size come from that table. The sample table shows around 2,000,000 clones, and 93% are seen once. Jointly, the top ten make up about 1.8% of the sample.

This specimen belongs to a study of shared clonotypes between healthy human individuals (dated by TCRdb to the early 2020s). At the level of the whole study: The cohort comprised a couple of women and three men aged 18 to 49 years. For each donor, three plates each were used for CD4 naive and CD4 memory, two plates were used for CD8 naive, and one plate was used for CD8 memory. The study deeply sequenced blood TCR repertoires of about 5 healthy adults to estimate repertoire size and the extent of clonotype sharing between individuals. To increase sequencing depth and limit assay-specific biases, different laboratories used diverse techniques to prepare libraries and sequence TCR repertoires. Leukapheresis yielded between about 0.9 and 10 billion PBMCs per donor. Results and caveats for the whole study, not just this receptor: Approximately 5% of naive CD4, 3.5% of naive CD8, around 2.3% of memory CD4, and 0.4% of memory CD8 clonotypes were shared across several donors. The small number of donors limited the genetic and exposure-history diversity represented. Pairwise subsampling indicated that sequencing depth was expected to affect the degree of clonotype sharing among donors. Estimated clonotype richness was generally larger for naive than for memory subsets. Even with the large sequencing depth, rarefaction of the sorted-subset datasets indicated that sequencing was incomplete. Sampling was restricted to blood, and TCR repertoires in tissues likely differ from the TCR repertoires found in blood. Compared with non-shared clonotypes, clonotypes shared by all four sorted-subset donors had higher generation probabilities.

The TCR comes from a man between 18 and 29 years old in good health. Some clones in this sample may be carry-over from other donors' samples. Rearrangement joined TRBV11-2 to TRBJ1-4; the D gene cannot be named for sure. The sequenced material came from naive CD8+ T cells from PBMCs. Explained via the paper, the cell subset or site label denotes: CD45RA+CCR7+. The sequence in DNA is TGTGCCAGCAGCTTAGATCGGGAGGGATTGGGAGAAAAACTGTTTTTT. Its translation is CASSLDREGLGEKLFF.